Below are 10 T cell receptor beta chains sequenced from a single sample in a study of blood T cell repertoires in COVID-19 (dated by TCRdb to between 2020 and 2021). The receptor library was made with the immunoSEQ multiplex PCR assay. The clones in this table, taken by TCRdb from immuneACCESS, are in-frame only. Not every clone is retained; where verified, under half of the shortfall comes from an unresolved V gene, and the cause of the rest is unknown. This sample lists a few hundred thousand clones; roughly 86% were detected once. The ten largest clones represent more than 0.85% of the sample. Sequencing input: peripheral blood. All receptors come from a human donor with acute or convalescent COVID-19. The donor label of this sample is uncertain.

The chain combines TRBV19 with TRBJ1-2; possibly TRBD1 for D (5 bases). Germline CDR1 LNHDA, CDR2 SQIVND (reference sequence). The germline V and J ends were trimmed by 7 bases and 2 bases, with 17 bases remaining between them. The CDR3 is 15 amino acids. DNA of the CDR3: TGTGCCAGTACGGTCTGGCTCCAGGGAAACTATGGCTACACCTTC. This sequence encodes CASTVWLQGNYGYTF.

The CDR3 is CASSPQETYEQYF. In DNA, the CDR3 is TGTGCCAGCAGCCCACAGGAAACCTACGAGCAGTACTTC. The chain recombines TRBV6-6 with TRBJ2-7, with D perhaps TRBD1 (5 bases). Germline V gives CDR1 MNHNY, CDR2 SVGAGI (reference sequence). This CDR3 spans 13 amino acids. The ends were cut back, 6 bases at V and 2 bases at J, with 11 bases in the middle.

The chain couples TRBV2 to TRBJ1-3, with no clear D. Germline V lookup: CDR1 SNHLY, CDR2 FYNNEI. This CDR3 is built from 11 residues. V lost 7 bases to trimming and J lost 4 bases, with 5 bases between them. The CDR3 DNA sequence: TGTGCCAGCACCGTCGGAAACACCATATATTTT. Protein product: CASTVGNTIYF. Using reference TRBV2 and TRBJ1-3 for the parts outside the CDR3, the full variable domain is EPEVTQTPSHQVTQMGQEVILRCVPISNHLYFYWYRQILGQKVEFLVSFYNNEISEKSEIFDDQFSVERPDGSNFTLKIRSTKLEDSAMYFCASTVGNTIYFGEGSWLTVV.

The chain uses TRBV19 and TRBJ2-2; 8 bases match TRBD1. Germline V gene lookup returns CDR1 LNHDA and CDR2 SQIVND (reference sequence). The CDR3 is 14 residues long. V lost 7 bases and J lost 1; bases outside the gene matches: 2. The CDR3 region is CASNDRGNTGELFF. The CDR3 bases are TGTGCCAGTAACGACAGGGGGAACACCGGGGAGCTGTTTTTT.

This clone showed up just a few times. This sequence joins TRBV6-1 and TRBJ1-1; D is perhaps TRBD1 (5 bases). Per the germline V gene, CDR1 is MNHNS and CDR2 is SASEGT. V lost 0 bases and J 4 bases, leaving 12 bases between the germline ends. The CDR3 runs 15 residues. The CDR3 is CASSEAARVRTEAFF. The CDR3 nucleotides read TGTGCCAGCAGTGAAGCGGCCAGGGTTCGCACTGAAGCTTTCTTT.

The V and J genes are TRBV6-5 and TRBJ1-1, with D unclear. The CDR3 is made up of 11 amino acids. V was pared by 4 bases and J by 3 bases, with 3 bases between. Germline V gene lookup returns CDR1 MNHEY and CDR2 SVGAGI. The CDR3 here is CASSLDTEAFF. The CDR3 DNA reads as TGTGCCAGCAGTTTAGACACTGAAGCTTTCTTT.

The gene calls are TRBV5-6 and TRBJ1-1; the D gene is possibly TRBD1 (5 bases). Looked up from germline, CDR1 is SGHDT and CDR2 is YYEEEE. The CDR3 has 19 amino acids. V shed 1 base and J shed 4 bases, with 26 bases lying between them. Here the CDR3 DNA reads TGTGCCAGCAGCTTGTTCACCCGGGGAGTTGGAGGGGAGGCCACTGAAGCTTTCTTT. Translating it yields CASSLFTRGVGGEATEAFF. The full variable domain, with the rest looked up from reference TRBV5-6 and TRBJ1-1, is DAGVTQSPTHLIKTRGQQVTLRCSPKSGHDTVSWYQQALGQGPQFIFQYYEEEERQRGNFPDRFSGHQFPNYSSELNVNALLLGDSALYLCASSLFTRGVGGEATEAFFGQGTRLTVV.

V gene TRBV12-3 or TRBV12-4 combines with J gene TRBJ2-5, with a possible D match to TRBD1 (6 bases). Trimming left V 0 bases short and J 5 bases short, with 7 bases between. This CDR3 has 13 residues. CDR3 nucleotides: TGTGCCAGCAGTTTAGCCACAGGGGAGACCCAGTACTTC. Translated: CASSLATGETQYF.

Written as DNA, the CDR3 is TGTGCCAGCAGTTACCGGGGTAGCGGGAGTTTAAATGAGCAGTTCTTC. Residues: CASSYRGSGSLNEQFF. J is TRBJ2-1 and V is TRBV6-6; 9 bases are shared with TRBD2. Germline V gene data show CDR1 as MNHNY and CDR2 as SVGAGI (reference sequence). CDR3 length: 16 amino acids. J was trimmed by 7 bases and V by 2 bases; bases with no gene match: 9.

V and J are TRBV6-5 and TRBJ2-2; D may be TRBD1 (5 bases). The CDR3 covers 12 residues. V lost 7 bases and J 7 bases, leaving 10 bases between the germline ends. Germline values: CDR1 MNHEY, CDR2 SVGAGI. The CDR3 region has the DNA TGTGCCAGCACCCCAGGGCTCGGGGAGCTGTTTTTT. It yields the protein CASTPGLGELFF.